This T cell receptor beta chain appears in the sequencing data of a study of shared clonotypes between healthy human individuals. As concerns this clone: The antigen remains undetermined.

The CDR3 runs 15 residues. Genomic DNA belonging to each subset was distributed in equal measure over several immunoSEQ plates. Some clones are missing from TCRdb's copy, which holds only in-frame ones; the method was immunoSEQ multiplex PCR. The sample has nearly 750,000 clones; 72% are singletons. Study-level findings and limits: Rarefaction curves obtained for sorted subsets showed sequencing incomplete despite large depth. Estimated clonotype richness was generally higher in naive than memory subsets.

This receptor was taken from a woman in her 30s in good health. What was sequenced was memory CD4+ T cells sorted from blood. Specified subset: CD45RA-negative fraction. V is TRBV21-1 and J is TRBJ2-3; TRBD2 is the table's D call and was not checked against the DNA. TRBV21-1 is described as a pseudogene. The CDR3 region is CASSKAGGCTDTQYF. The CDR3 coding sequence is TGTGCCAGCAGCAAAGCCGGGGGTTGCACAGATACGCAGTATTTT.